The 30 T cell receptor beta chains below all came from one sample that was sequenced in a study of cytomegalovirus exposure and HLA in healthy donors. Use of 60 Vbeta and 13 Jbeta primers characterized the PCR. Libraries were prepared by immunoSEQ multiplex PCR; TCRdb keeps only in-frame clonotypes and omits some of them. There are about 100,000 clones in the sample; more than 70% occur only once, and 3% to 4% lies in the top ten. Sequencing input: PBMCs. The receptors were sampled from a woman in her thirties or forties in good health and CMV-seronegative.

The chain carries TRBV19 and TRBJ2-1; maybe TRBD1 (5 bases). Germline CDR1 is LNHDA and CDR2 is SQIVND (reference sequence). The CDR3 loop spans 18 amino acids. V lost 1 base, J lost 2 bases, and 18 bases lay in between. CDR3 coding DNA: TGTGCCAGTAGTATAGGCCCCGCGTCAGGGTTGGCCTACAATGAGCAGTTCTTC. Amino acids: CASSIGPASGLAYNEQFF.

V is TRBV4-2 and J is TRBJ2-7, with TRBD1 matching over 9 bases. Germline lookup yields CDR1 LGHNA and CDR2 YNFKEQ. The CDR3 runs 19 residues. Losses at the gene ends were 5 bases for V and 0 bases for J; bases not matched to a gene: 17. Written as DNA, the CDR3 is TGTGCCAGCAGCACGCGAGGGGACAGACAGGGGGTCAGCTCCTACGAGCAGTACTTC. This gives the protein CASSTRGDRQGVSSYEQYF.

The chain combines TRBV29-1 with TRBJ2-5, with D perhaps matching TRBD2 (5 bases). Germline CDR1 and CDR2: SQVTM and ANQGSEA. Trimming took 5 bases from V and 5 from J, leaving 15 bases between them. This CDR3 is 13 amino acids long. Here the CDR3 reads CSVPRANRETQYF. CDR3 nucleotide sequence: TGCAGCGTTCCGAGGGCAAACCGGGAGACCCAGTACTTC.

The V gene is TRBV13, the J gene TRBJ1-2, with D maybe TRBD1 (6 bases). Germline values: CDR1 PRHDT, CDR2 FYEKMQ (reference sequence). The CDR3 totals 14 residues. Trimming left V 6 bases short and J 9 bases short, with 20 bases between. CDR3 sequence reads: CASSSQGQGKSYTF. The CDR3 nucleotides are TGTGCCAGCAGTTCCCAAGGCCAGGGGAAGAGCTACACCTTC.

The rearrangement uses TRBV9 and TRBJ2-1; a possible D gene is TRBD2 (6 bases). The CDR3 length is 17 residues. V was shortened by 0 bases and J by 5 bases, with 18 bases between the two germline ends. CDR1 and CDR2 from the germline V gene are SGDLS and YYNGEE. The CDR3 spells CASSVAAGLIMDNEQFF. The CDR3 DNA reads as TGTGCCAGCAGCGTAGCGGCGGGGTTGATAATGGACAATGAGCAGTTCTTC. Drawing the rest from reference TRBV9 and TRBJ2-1, the complete variable domain is DSGVTQTPKHLITATGQRVTLRCSPRSGDLSVYWYQQSLDQGLQFLIQYYNGEERAKGNILERFSAQQFPDLHSELNLSSLELGDSALYFCASSVAAGLIMDNEQFFGPGTRLTVL.

This clone was seen only once. V and J are TRBV5-1 and TRBJ1-1; perhaps TRBD1 as D (5 bases). CDR3 size: 14 residues. The germline gives CDR1 SGHRS, CDR2 YFSETQ. The V and J ends lost 0 bases and 4 bases respectively, with 10 bases between them. The CDR3 is CASSLDRGSTEAFF. CDR3 in DNA: TGCGCCAGCAGCTTGGATAGGGGAAGCACTGAAGCTTTCTTT.

The rearrangement joins TRBV2 to TRBJ2-3; 8 positions agree with TRBD1. The CDR3 has 18 amino acids. Germline trimming cut 6 bases from V and 7 bases from J; bases unmatched to any gene: 21. Germline-derived CDR1 and CDR2 are SNHLY and FYNNEI. The CDR3 here is CASSSGTGGVRGPYTQYF. The CDR3 region has the DNA TGTGCCAGCAGCTCCGGGACAGGAGGGGTTAGGGGCCCTTATACGCAGTATTTT.

This chain uses TRBV5-6 with TRBJ2-3, with 13 bases matching TRBD2. There are 17 residues in the CDR3. Germline V gives CDR1 SGHDT, CDR2 YYEEEE. The J segment lost 3 bases and the V segment lost 4 bases, leaving 8 bases of the junction unmatched. CDR3 sequence (DNA): TGTGCCAGCAGCGAGGAACTAGCGGGGGGGCGGACAGATACGCAGTATTTT. Protein sequence: CASSEELAGGRTDTQYF.

V and J are TRBV6-4 and TRBJ2-3, with D perhaps matching TRBD1 (5 bases). The CDR3 extends over 15 amino acids. CDR1 MRHNA and CDR2 SNTAGT come from the germline V gene. The V and J ends lost 2 bases and 1 base respectively, with 10 bases between them. This CDR3 is CASSDGTGGTDTQYF. CDR3 nucleotide sequence: TGTGCCAGCAGTGACGGAACAGGCGGCACAGATACGCAGTATTTT.

The chain carries TRBV9 and TRBJ1-1; 10 positions agree with TRBD1. Germline CDR1 is SGDLS and CDR2 is YYNGEE. V lost 5 bases and J lost 5; bases outside the gene matches: 6. This CDR3 has 14 residues. The CDR3 sequence is CASSDDRGRTEAFF. In DNA form, the CDR3 reads TGTGCCAGCAGTGACGACAGGGGGCGTACTGAAGCTTTCTTT.

This clone has a handful of counts. V and J are TRBV6-1 and TRBJ2-7; 9 bases fit TRBD1. V lost 4 bases, J lost 5 bases, and 9 bases stayed unmatched. The germline V gene has CDR1 MNHNS and CDR2 SASEGT. The CDR3 spans 15 residues. In DNA form, the CDR3 reads TGTGCCAGCAGTGGTGGGACAGGGTATGAGAACGAGCAGTACTTC. The encoded protein is CASSGGTGYENEQYF.

This chain connects TRBV7-8 to TRBJ2-7, with D unclear. Trimming took 1 base from V and 3 from J, leaving 10 bases between them. CDR3 length equals 14 residues. The germline V gene has CDR1 SGHVS and CDR2 FQNEAQ. CDR3 in amino acids: CASSLGSNLYEQYF. DNA for the CDR3: TGTGCCAGCAGCTTAGGGAGCAACCTCTACGAGCAGTACTTC.

This chain links TRBV18 with TRBJ2-3; a weak D match, TRBD2 (6 bases). Trimming stripped 6 bases from V and 0 bases from J, with 13 bases between. The CDR3 is 15 residues long. CDR1 is KGHSH, CDR2 LQKENI, per germline. The CDR3 here is CASSVLGTSTDTQYF. The CDR3 DNA reads as TGTGCCAGCTCCGTCCTTGGGACTAGCACAGATACGCAGTATTTT.

This chain connects TRBV7-2 to TRBJ2-2, with 7 bases identical to TRBD2. Per germline, CDR1 SGHTA and CDR2 FQGNSA. The junction had 3 bases not matched to a gene; V was cut back by 2 bases and J by 0 bases. There are 16 residues in the CDR3. CDR3 coding DNA: TGTGCCAGCAGCTTAACTCTAGCGGCGAACACCGGGGAGCTGTTTTTT. Its protein is CASSLTLAANTGELFF.

This clone was counted between two and nine times. The chain is built from TRBV5-6 and TRBJ1-1; D might be TRBD1 (6 bases). CDR3 length equals 14 residues. Deletions cut 0 bases from V and 4 bases from J, with 10 bases between. Germline V gene lookup returns CDR1 SGHDT and CDR2 YYEEEE. In DNA form, the CDR3 reads TGTGCCAGCAGCTTGGGGCAGGGGTCCACTGAAGCTTTCTTT. Translation gives CASSLGQGSTEAFF.

CDR3 sequence reads: CASSPTGGMDTEAFF. In nucleotides, the CDR3 is TGTGCCAGCAGCCCTACAGGGGGCATGGACACTGAAGCTTTCTTT. The rearrangement links TRBV5-4 to TRBJ1-1; 9 bases align to TRBD1. The CDR3 contains 15 residues. V gave up 4 bases and J gave up 3 bases; unmatched junction bases: 7. The germline V gene encodes CDR1 SGHNT and CDR2 YYREEE (reference sequence).

The rearrangement links TRBV5-1 to TRBJ2-5; the match to TRBD2 covers 9 bases. Germline CDR1 and CDR2: SGHRS and YFSETQ. CDR3 size: 16 residues. V lost 0 bases, J lost 4 bases, and 7 bases stayed unmatched. The CDR3 spells CASSLVGLAGRETQYF. The DNA for the CDR3 is TGCGCCAGCAGCTTGGTTGGGCTAGCGGGAAGAGAGACCCAGTACTTC.

This clone was picked up a small number of times. The chain combines TRBV7-8 with TRBJ2-3; the match to TRBD2 covers 8 bases. V was pared by 4 bases and J by 2 bases, with 5 bases of the junction left unmatched. CDR3 length: 15 amino acids. The germline CDR1 and CDR2 sequences are SGHVS and FQNEAQ. The DNA of the CDR3 is TGTGCCAGCAGCTCACGGGGGGGACACACAGATACGCAGTATTTT. This translates into CASSSRGGHTDTQYF.

The rearrangement uses TRBV9 and TRBJ1-2; D perhaps matches TRBD1 (6 bases). Germline assignment: CDR1 SGDLS and CDR2 YYNGEE. Trimming removed 4 bases at V and 0 bases at J, with 13 bases between. The CDR3 is 15 amino acids. DNA of the CDR3: TGTGCCAGCAGCTTACAGGGCTACTCTAACTATGGCTACACCTTC. As protein: CASSLQGYSNYGYTF.

This chain connects TRBV5-8 to TRBJ2-5, with TRBD2 as a possible D gene (5 bases). Germline V gene data show CDR1 as SGHTS and CDR2 as YDEGEE. The CDR3 contains 15 residues. Trimming stripped 0 bases from V and 1 base from J, with 10 bases between. CDR3 nucleotides: TGTGCCAGCAGCTTGGTTCTAGCAGCCCAAGAGACCCAGTACTTC. It translates to CASSLVLAAQETQYF.

This clone was observed a single time. This sequence joins TRBV5-1 and TRBJ1-1; 9 bases match TRBD1. Losses at the gene ends were 3 bases for V and 11 bases for J; bases not matched to a gene: 11. This CDR3 is built from 14 residues. Germline lookup yields CDR1 SGHRS and CDR2 YFSETQ. The CDR3 sequence: CASSWTGDTRNAFF. In DNA, the CDR3 is TGCGCCAGCAGCTGGACAGGGGATACACGGAACGCTTTCTTT.

The genes are TRBV15 and TRBJ2-7; D is uncertain. This CDR3 is built from 13 residues. Deletions cut 0 bases from V and 5 bases from J, with 8 bases between. Germline assignment: CDR1 LNHNV and CDR2 YYDKDF (reference sequence). The DNA for the CDR3 is TGTGCCACCAGCAGAGAAGCCCGCGACGAGCAGTACTTC. The encoded protein is CATSREARDEQYF.

J is TRBJ1-5 and V is TRBV6-5; TRBD1 is a possible D gene (6 bases). This CDR3 has 15 residues. Germline loops: CDR1 MNHEY, CDR2 SVGAGI. V shed 2 bases and J shed 6 bases, with 14 bases lying between them. The CDR3 DNA reads as TGTGCCAGCAGTTACGGGCAGGGCAGGGGTCAGCCCCAGCATTTT. Translating gives CASSYGQGRGQPQHF.

This clone showed up just a few times. This rearrangement joins TRBV30 to TRBJ1-4, with 10 nucleotides matching TRBD1. The J segment lost 8 bases and the V segment lost 5 bases, leaving 8 bases of the junction unmatched. The germline gives CDR1 GTSNPN, CDR2 SVGIG (reference sequence). The CDR3 has 14 residues. CDR3 nucleotide sequence: TGTGCCTGGGGCCCTGGACAGGGGGGGGAAAAACTGTTTTTT. Residues: CAWGPGQGGEKLFF.

The DNA of the CDR3 is TGCGCCAGCAGCTTAGACAGAGGGGCGCTCGGGGAGGCTGAAGCTTTCTTT. Its protein product is CASSLDRGALGEAEAFF. The chain links TRBV5-1 to TRBJ1-1; TRBD1 might be the D (5 bases). CDR3 length: 17 residues. Per germline, CDR1 SGHRS and CDR2 YFSETQ. V shed 2 bases and J shed 6 bases, with 23 bases lying between them.

The V gene is TRBV20-1, the J gene TRBJ1-2, with D unclear. Germline V CDR1 and CDR2: DFQATT, SNEGSKA (reference sequence). V was clipped by 0 bases and J by 7 bases, with 6 bases between them. The CDR3 runs 11 residues. The CDR3 DNA reads TGCAGTGCTAGAGATCGCGGTGGCTACACCTTC. This encodes CSARDRGGYTF.

This chain joins TRBV5-1 and TRBJ2-5; TRBD2 matches 8 bases. Losses at the gene ends were 4 bases for V and 4 bases for J; bases not matched to a gene: 6. Germline values: CDR1 SGHRS, CDR2 YFSETQ. This CDR3 has 14 amino acids. This chain's CDR3 is CASSPGGVGETQYF. The DNA for the CDR3 is TGCGCCAGCAGCCCCGGGGGGGTCGGAGAGACCCAGTACTTC.

This clone was observed a few times. The chain links TRBV6-1 to TRBJ1-4, with D perhaps matching TRBD1 (5 bases). CDR3 length: 14 residues. V lost 5 bases and J lost 5, with 12 bases in between. Germline CDR1 MNHNS, CDR2 SASEGT. The CDR3 DNA sequence: TGTGCCAGCAGTAGGACACGGGGGAATGAAAAACTGTTTTTT. The encoded protein is CASSRTRGNEKLFF.

The rearrangement joins TRBV9 to TRBJ2-6; tentatively, D is TRBD2 (6 bases). This CDR3 contains 19 residues. Germline assignment: CDR1 SGDLS and CDR2 YYNGEE. The germline V and J ends were trimmed by 4 bases and 0 bases, with 20 bases remaining between them. CDR3 nucleotides: TGTGCCAGCAGCCCCCGAGGAGGGACGGGAAACTCTGGGGCCAACGTCCTGACTTTC. Its translation: CASSPRGGTGNSGANVLTF.

This sequence joins TRBV18 and TRBJ1-5, with TRBD1 identical over 7 bases. CDR1 KGHSH and CDR2 LQKENI come from the germline V gene. Trimming removed 5 bases from V and 0 bases from J; junction bases left unmatched: 7. The CDR3 runs 16 residues. The CDR3 DNA reads as TGTGCCAGCTCAAAATACAGGGGTGATAGCAATCAGCCCCAGCATTTT. Amino acids: CASSKYRGDSNQPQHF. Together with reference TRBV18 and TRBJ1-5, the CDR3 gives the full variable domain: NAGVMQNPRHLVRRRGQEARLRCSPMKGHSHVYWYRQLPEEGLKFMVYLQKENIIDESGMPKERFSAEFPKEGPSILRIQQVVRGDSAAYFCASSKYRGDSNQPQHFGDGTRLSIL.